The rows below give T cell receptor beta chains drawn from one sample of a study of tumor-infiltrating lymphocytes in primary liver carcinoma. MiXCR, run by TCRdb on the multiplex PCR reads, gives a single entry per CDR3 protein. The sample includes about 21,000 distinct CDR3 sequences, about three quarters of them seen just once. Source material: liver tumor tissue from sampling region 1. The receptor set was obtained from a woman younger than 45 with primary liver carcinoma and hepatitis B virus infection. The conserved cysteine and the conserved F or W are not part of the CDR3 here. The D gene is left open where the match is weak. Size tells how often a clone was seen (once, few, many) or the class of an expanded clone, and some rows leave it out.

TRBV6-1,TRBJ2-7,.,TRBD2,ASSRREVYEQY
TRBV11-2,TRBJ2-7,.,TRBD2,VSSPPGLHYEQY
TRBV6-5,TRBJ1-6,.,.,VSSKQSALYNSPLH
TRBV5-4,TRBJ2-3,.,TRBD2,ASSHRGGTDTQY
TRBV4-1,TRBJ2-3,.,TRBD2,ASSPQRGGSILAGTDAQY
TRBV11-1,TRBJ1-1,large,TRBD1,ASSSTGTVNTEAF
TRBV29-1,TRBJ2-3,.,.,SLVGVTTIDTQY
TRBV11-3,TRBJ2-1,.,.,ASSLGTSWKLGQF
TRBV11-2,TRBJ1-1,.,.,ASSAPDGGPKRWSNTEAF
TRBV24-1,TRBJ2-1,.,.,FTSDVNGNEHL
TRBV4-3,TRBJ2-7,.,.,ASDQDRWTGREQY
TRBV7-9,TRBJ2-7,.,.,ASSQTKGFKTYEQY
TRBV4-3,TRBJ2-3,.,.,ASSQSFWLGDPDDTQY
TRBV11-2,TRBJ2-1,.,TRBD2,ASSFGSGRVGNKQL
TRBV28,TRBJ1-5,.,.,VSSLHVWSDRPQH
TRBV11-2,TRBJ1-1,.,TRBD1,ASSARDRGHKLWSNTEAF
TRBV11-2,TRBJ1-1,.,TRBD1,ANSARDRRRKRWSNTEPF
TRBV4-2,TRBJ2-5,.,TRBD1,ASSQEGTGQETRY
TRBV25-1,TRBJ2-3,.,.,ARGIMDTQY
TRBV5-4,TRBJ2-3,.,.,ASSIDGHPPPTDTQY
TRBV11-2,TRBJ2-3,.,TRBD1,AGSRARQGRGDTQY
TRBV11-2,TRBJ2-1,.,.,ASSPPGRYEQF
TRBV4-2,TRBJ1-1,.,.,ASSPVEGRVNTEAF
TRBV19,TRBJ2-1,.,TRBD2,ASSIERAGARGNEQF
TRBV10-3,TRBJ2-3,.,TRBD1,AISEPGTGAYRQY
TRBV10-3,TRBJ2-1,.,.,AINTTAIRDEQF
TRBV11-2,TRBJ2-7,once,.,ASSIPGRGYWTYEQY
TRBV11-3,TRBJ2-1,.,TRBD2,ASSIGLLAGDYIEQF
TRBV7-9,TRBJ2-7,.,.,ASSSGGRSYEQY
TRBV5-4,TRBJ2-5,few,.,ASSFPRDETQH
TRBV20-1,TRBJ1-5,many,TRBD1,SARDAGTNWKEGAQPQH
TRBV28,TRBJ2-1,.,TRBD2,ASRGGGSLHKQF
TRBV25-1,TRBJ2-2,few,.,ALHGASSSYTGELF
TRBV11-2,TRBJ2-1,.,.,ASREPNEQF
TRBV5-4,TRBJ2-3,.,TRBD2,ASSNPAASGSWADTQY
TRBV11-2,TRBJ2-7,few,TRBD2,ASSSRISGRSYEQY
TRBV7-2,TRBJ1-1,many,.,ASSLVVQGEAF
TRBV11-2,TRBJ2-7,many,TRBD1,VSTETGTNEQY
TRBV11-2,TRBJ1-1,few,TRBD1,ASRARDRGRKRWSNTEAF
TRBV11-2,TRBJ1-1,large,TRBD1,ASRYTGGRAEAF
TRBV6-6,TRBJ2-3,.,.,VSGYQTGPRHTDTQY
TRBV4-3,TRBJ2-1,.,.,ASSQDTGSSYNKQF
TRBV11-3,TRBJ2-1,.,.,ASSSTGHGFLDEQS
TRBV6-5,TRBJ2-7,.,.,ASSLLQMKNEQY
TRBV6-5,TRBJ2-5,.,TRBD1,ARSTDRVLTHY
TRBV6-2/TRBV6-3,TRBJ2-1,.,TRBD2,ASSCWGQLAGAWPCNEQF
TRBV19,TRBJ1-2,.,.,VSNRTAQANYGYT
TRBV5-4,TRBJ2-3,.,TRBD2,ASKVGGDTQY
TRBV11-2,TRBJ2-1,.,.,TSGPHRGQF
TRBV7-8,TRBJ2-1,few,TRBD1,ASSLGRGKGQSEQF
TRBV11-2,TRBJ2-3,.,.,GNTSILSGTDTQY
TRBV28,TRBJ2-7,many,TRBD2,ASSWSAGGTREQY